The sequence of this T cell receptor beta chain was determined in a study of T cells after yellow fever vaccination. At least ten counts were recorded for this clonotype. Its antigen is not known. Germline V gene sequence: CDR1 SGHTA, CDR2 FQGNSA. This CDR3 is built from 13 residues. Germline trimming cut 3 bases from V and 9 bases from J; bases unmatched to any gene: 5. Study-wide results and caveats: The CD4 and CD8 compartments had a small share of their clonotypes in common. Peaking on day 5 versus 15, the secondary response was faster but weaker. Subsequent to the booster, the majority of primary-vaccination clones reappeared (around 96% CD4, approximately 90% CD8).

Using its own MiXCR run on the 5' RACE reads, TCRdb lists one record per CDR3 protein. Counted here are approximately 350,000 distinct CDR3 sequences, under 14% occurring once; the ten biggest clones make up around 19%. The chain combines TRBV7-2 with TRBJ2-3; 8 bases align to TRBD1. The TCR originated in a young man who received the YFV17D yellow fever vaccine. The material sequenced was PBMCs, taken on the day of the first yellow fever vaccination. CDR3: CASSFGTGGTQYF. CDR3 nucleotide sequence: TGTGCCAGCAGCTTCGGGACAGGTGGCACGCAGTATTTT.